These 16 T cell receptor beta chains share one sample of origin, sequenced in a study of cytomegalovirus exposure and HLA in healthy donors. In the PCR, 60 Vbeta and 13 Jbeta primers were used. Produced via immunoSEQ multiplex PCR; TCRdb's table is partial and in-frame only. Among about 170,000 clones listed, almost 75% were seen once. The sequenced sample was PBMCs. The source of these receptors is a woman between 18 and 30 years old in good health and CMV-seropositive.

V gene TRBV29-1 combines with J gene TRBJ2-5; no clear D. V lost 7 bases to trimming and J lost 3 bases, with 6 bases between them. The germline V gene encodes CDR1 SQVTM and CDR2 ANQGSEA. This CDR3 has 10 amino acids. CDR3 DNA sequence: TGCAGCGCCTTTAAAGAGACCCAGTACTTC. Translation: CSAFKETQYF. Full variable domain (rest looked up from reference TRBV29-1 and TRBJ2-5): SAVISQKPSRDICQRGTSLTIQCQVDSQVTMMFWYRQQPGQSLTLIATANQGSEATYESGFVIDKFPISRPNLTFSTLTVSNMSPEDSSIYLCSAFKETQYFGPGTRLLVL.

V and J are TRBV5-4 and TRBJ2-7, with D hard to call. This CDR3 has 11 amino acids. The germline V gene encodes CDR1 SGHNT and CDR2 YYREEE (reference sequence). V lost 0 bases and J 5 bases, leaving 3 bases between the germline ends. DNA for the CDR3: TGTGCCAGCAGCTTGGCGGACGAGCAGTACTTC. Translation gives CASSLADEQYF.

The chain uses TRBV2 and TRBJ2-3; D perhaps matches TRBD2 (7 bases). The germline gives CDR1 SNHLY, CDR2 FYNNEI. This CDR3 spans 13 amino acids. With 6 bases removed from V and 5 bases from J, the gap between germline ends came to 12 bases. The CDR3 reads CASSGGPVDTQYF. CDR3 in DNA: TGTGCCAGCAGCGGGGGGCCGGTAGATACGCAGTATTTT. Full variable domain (missing parts from reference TRBV2 and TRBJ2-3): EPEVTQTPSHQVTQMGQEVILRCVPISNHLYFYWYRQILGQKVEFLVSFYNNEISEKSEIFDDQFSVERPDGSNFTLKIRSTKLEDSAMYFCASSGGPVDTQYFGPGTRLTVL.

In this sample, this clone turned up a few times. The chain combines TRBV30 with TRBJ2-2, with TRBD1 matching 11 bases. The CDR3 runs 15 residues. The V gene's germline CDR1 is GTSNPN and CDR2 SVGIG (reference sequence). V lost 5 bases and J lost 1; bases outside the gene matches: 3. The CDR3 coding sequence is TGTGCCTGGGGGGGACAGGGGGAGAACACCGGGGAGCTGTTTTTT. This sequence encodes CAWGGQGENTGELFF.

The rearrangement uses TRBV10-3 and TRBJ2-1, with 16 bases aligning to TRBD2. The CDR3 sequence is 19 residues long. Germline CDR1 and CDR2: ENHRY and SYGVKD. Trimming cost V 4 bases and J 2 bases; bases outside gene matches: 8. CDR3 nucleotide sequence: TGTGCCATCAGTGCCAGCCCGGGACTAGCGGGGGGGCCCTACAATGAGCAGTTCTTC. Protein product: CAISASPGLAGGPYNEQFF.

DNA for the CDR3: TGTGCCAGCAGCCCGGGGGGGCCGGCTTGGTACGAGCAGTACTTC. Its translation is CASSPGGPAWYEQYF. The chain links TRBV7-2 to TRBJ2-7; 8 nucleotides agree with TRBD2. The J segment lost 4 bases and the V segment lost 5 bases, leaving 10 bases of the junction unmatched. Germline CDR1 is SGHTA and CDR2 is FQGNSA. The CDR3 has 15 residues. Together with reference TRBV7-2 and TRBJ2-7, the CDR3 gives the full variable domain: GAGVSQSPSNKVTEKGKDVELRCDPISGHTALYWYRQSLGQGLEFLIYFQGNSAPDKSGLPSDRFSAERTGGSVSTLTIQRTQQEDSAVYLCASSPGGPAWYEQYFGPGTRLTVT.

V usage is TRBV6-4 and J usage is TRBJ1-2; 8 bases fit TRBD1. The CDR3 spans 15 residues. The junction had 5 bases not matched to a gene; V was cut back by 1 base and J by 4 bases. CDR1 MRHNA and CDR2 SNTAGT come from the germline V gene. The CDR3 DNA follows: TGTGCCAGCAGTGACTTTGGACAGGGACGCTATGGCTACACCTTC. Its protein product is CASSDFGQGRYGYTF.

As DNA, the CDR3 is TGTGCCAGCAGCCGATGGGCAGGGATAAACACCGGGGAGCTGTTTTTT. Its protein product is CASSRWAGINTGELFF. The chain has TRBV5-4 and TRBJ2-2; possibly TRBD1 for D (5 bases). The CDR3 runs to 16 residues. Germline CDR1 is SGHNT and CDR2 is YYREEE (reference sequence). Trimming shortened V by 4 bases and J by 2 bases, and 15 bases separated the two germline ends.

The chain combines TRBV2 with TRBJ1-6, with TRBD1 matching 7 bases. Germline V gene sequence: CDR1 SNHLY, CDR2 FYNNEI. CDR3 length: 16 residues. V trimming: 8 bases; J trimming: 8 bases; junction bases outside the gene matches: 15. CDR3 protein: CASAREGARIYSPLHF. For the CDR3, the DNA is TGTGCCAGCGCCCGAGAGGGGGCGCGGATTTATTCACCCCTCCACTTT. Full variable domain (outside the CDR3, taken from reference TRBV2 and TRBJ1-6): EPEVTQTPSHQVTQMGQEVILRCVPISNHLYFYWYRQILGQKVEFLVSFYNNEISEKSEIFDDQFSVERPDGSNFTLKIRSTKLEDSAMYFCASAREGARIYSPLHFGNGTRLTVT.

The rearrangement uses TRBV27 and TRBJ1-1; TRBD1 agrees at 7 bases. CDR3 size: 13 residues. The junction had 10 bases not matched to a gene; V was cut back by 10 bases and J by 5 bases. CDR1 MNHEY and CDR2 SMNVEV come from the germline V gene (reference sequence). The CDR3 loop is CATRQGYVTEAFF. CDR3 nucleotide sequence: TGTGCCACCAGACAGGGATATGTAACTGAAGCTTTCTTT.

This chain connects TRBV4-3 to TRBJ1-4; TRBD1 agrees at 9 bases. The CDR3 runs 15 residues. CDR1 LGHNA and CDR2 YSLEER come from the germline V gene. The J segment lost 8 bases and the V segment lost 4 bases, leaving 8 bases of the junction unmatched. CDR3 in DNA: TGCGCCAGCAGCCTGACACAGGGGGCGCGGGAAAAACTGTTTTTT. The encoded protein is CASSLTQGAREKLFF.

The chain has TRBV2 and TRBJ1-1, with 11 nucleotides matching TRBD1. The CDR3 totals 15 residues. The germline V gene encodes CDR1 SNHLY and CDR2 FYNNEI. J gave up 1 base and V 6 bases, and 4 bases lay outside the gene matches. The CDR3 coding sequence is TGTGCCAGCAGAGTTGGGACAGGGGGGAACACTGAAGCTTTCTTT. Amino acid sequence: CASRVGTGGNTEAFF.

This clone was seen a few times. J is TRBJ1-1 and V is TRBV7-9; D is perhaps TRBD1 (5 bases). Looked up from germline, CDR1 is SEHNR and CDR2 is FQNEAQ (reference sequence). The V and J ends lost 2 bases and 3 bases respectively, with 13 bases between them. The CDR3 is 15 residues long. The CDR3 here is CASSLIGGDYTEAFF. The DNA of the CDR3 is TGTGCCAGCAGCTTAATAGGAGGGGACTACACTGAAGCTTTCTTT.

The chain uses TRBV15 and TRBJ2-3; 11 bases map to TRBD2. The CDR3 is 15 residues long. CDR1 is LNHNV, CDR2 YYDKDF, per germline (reference sequence). The V gene end was trimmed by 4 bases and the J gene end by 5 bases; junction bases not matched to a gene: 5. The CDR3 nucleotides read TGTGCCACCAGCAATAGCGGGGGGGCGGAAGATACGCAGTATTTT. Translated: CATSNSGGAEDTQYF.

This clone showed up just a few times. The chain links TRBV7-9 to TRBJ2-7; D is undetermined. Trimming removed 2 bases from V and 7 bases from J, with 9 bases in between. Per germline, CDR1 SEHNR and CDR2 FQNEAQ (reference sequence). The CDR3 totals 12 residues. CDR3 sequence: CASSLQAGEQYF. In DNA form, the CDR3 reads TGTGCCAGCAGCTTACAGGCAGGAGAGCAGTACTTC.

This chain uses TRBV27 with TRBJ2-6, with D possibly being TRBD2 (7 bases). From germline, CDR1 is MNHEY and CDR2 SMNVEV (reference sequence). V dropped 6 bases and J dropped 4 bases, with 19 bases sitting between them. The CDR3 runs to 17 residues. Here the CDR3 reads CASSLRGGGTGANVLTF. The CDR3 DNA follows: TGTGCCAGCAGCCTGCGGGGCGGGGGCACAGGGGCCAACGTCCTGACTTTC.